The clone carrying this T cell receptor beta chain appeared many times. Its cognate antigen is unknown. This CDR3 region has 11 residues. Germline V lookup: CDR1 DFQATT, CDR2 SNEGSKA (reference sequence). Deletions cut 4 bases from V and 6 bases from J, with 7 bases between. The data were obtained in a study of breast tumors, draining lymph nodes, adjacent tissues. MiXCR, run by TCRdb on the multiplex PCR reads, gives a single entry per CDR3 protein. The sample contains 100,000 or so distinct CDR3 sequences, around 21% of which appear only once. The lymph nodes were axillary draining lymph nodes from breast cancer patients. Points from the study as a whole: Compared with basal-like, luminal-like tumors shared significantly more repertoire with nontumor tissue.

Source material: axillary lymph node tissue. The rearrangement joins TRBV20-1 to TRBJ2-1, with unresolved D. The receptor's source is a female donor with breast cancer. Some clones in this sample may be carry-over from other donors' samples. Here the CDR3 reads CSATAGNEQFF. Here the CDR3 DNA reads TGCAGTGCTACCGCCGGCAATGAGCAGTTCTTC.